Following are 19 T cell receptor beta chains from one sample sequenced in a study of blood T cell repertoires in COVID-19. Clones were read by immunoSEQ multiplex PCR, and TCRdb kept only the in-frame ones, dropping some. This sample carries 250,000 or so clones, roughly 86% of them seen once, and the ten largest clones take roughly 8%. Sequenced material: peripheral blood. These receptors all stem from a middle-aged man with active or convalescent COVID-19.

The V and J genes are TRBV2 and TRBJ1-4; D call uncertain. The germline V gene encodes CDR1 SNHLY and CDR2 FYNNEI. The CDR3 has 13 residues. Trimming removed 2 bases from V and 8 bases from J, with 9 bases in between. CDR3 sequence (DNA): TGTGCCAGCAGTGAAAGAGTGTTGGAAAAACTGTTTTTT. Protein product: CASSERVLEKLFF.

The rearrangement joins TRBV24-1 to TRBJ1-2, with TRBD1 matching 8 bases. With 3 bases clipped from V and 6 bases from J, the junction kept 5 bases outside the gene matches. The CDR3 is 14 amino acids. Germline V gives CDR1 KGHDR, CDR2 SFDVKD. The CDR3 protein is CATSDTTGDNGYTF. CDR3 coding DNA: TGTGCCACCAGTGATACGACAGGGGATAATGGCTACACCTTC.

The chain is built from TRBV28 and TRBJ2-2; 11 bases are a match to TRBD2. Per the germline V gene, CDR1 is MDHEN and CDR2 is SYDVKM. V gave up 3 bases and J gave up 5 bases; unmatched junction bases: 2. The CDR3 loop spans 15 amino acids. The CDR3 loop reads CASSFPSGGTGELFF. The CDR3 bases are TGTGCCAGCAGTTTCCCTAGCGGGGGGACCGGGGAGCTGTTTTTT.

The rearrangement joins TRBV28 to TRBJ1-6; TRBD1 is a possible D gene (5 bases). The CDR3 loop spans 14 amino acids. Germline loops: CDR1 MDHEN, CDR2 SYDVKM. V was trimmed by 5 bases and J by 6 bases, leaving 11 bases between them. DNA for the CDR3: TGTGCCAGCAGTCCGCCGGGGGGTAATTCACCCCTCCACTTT. It is translated as CASSPPGGNSPLHF.

The chain joins TRBV9 to TRBJ2-1; 9 positions match TRBD1. The V gene's germline CDR1 is SGDLS and CDR2 YYNGEE. The length of the CDR3 is 16 residues. Trimming cost V 0 bases and J 4 bases; bases outside gene matches: 5. CDR3 bases: TGTGCCAGCAGCGTAGTGGGGACAGGGCTGTACAATGAGCAGTTCTTC. It encodes CASSVVGTGLYNEQFF.

The chain recombines TRBV5-1 with TRBJ2-3, with 7 bases aligning to TRBD1. CDR1 is SGHRS and CDR2 is YFSETQ in the germline V gene. This CDR3 contains 15 residues. V lost 5 bases to trimming and J lost 2 bases; unmatched junction nucleotides: 8. The CDR3 coding sequence is TGCGCCAGCAGTTTAGGGGGCCTACTCACAGATACGCAGTATTTT. Translation: CASSLGGLLTDTQYF.

The chain links TRBV19 to TRBJ1-1; tentative D call: TRBD1 (5 bases). V shed 1 base and J shed 2 bases, with 14 bases lying between them. Looked up from germline, CDR1 is LNHDA and CDR2 is SQIVND (reference sequence). The length of the CDR3 is 16 residues. CDR3 residues: CASSIVGGYGNTEAFF. CDR3 coding DNA: TGTGCCAGTAGTATAGTCGGGGGTTACGGTAACACTGAAGCTTTCTTT.

The chain joins TRBV4-2 to TRBJ2-7; a possible D gene is TRBD1 (7 bases). V gave up 1 base and J gave up 1 base, with 11 bases separating them. Germline V gene data show CDR1 as LGHNA and CDR2 as YNFKEQ. The CDR3 extends over 15 amino acids. CDR3 in DNA: TGTGCCAGCAGCCAAGGGGGGGACAGTTCCTACGAGCAGTACTTC. Encoded protein: CASSQGGDSSYEQYF.

The chain uses TRBV2 and TRBJ2-2; 9 bases are shared with TRBD2. Germline-derived CDR1 and CDR2 are SNHLY and FYNNEI. This CDR3 spans 14 amino acids. The V and J ends lost 7 bases and 7 bases, in that order; junction bases with no gene match: 7. CDR3 residues: CASMRRGGIGELFF. For the CDR3, the DNA is TGTGCCAGCATGCGGCGGGGGGGCATCGGGGAGCTGTTTTTT.

The chain joins TRBV7-9 to TRBJ1-1; D ambiguous. The CDR3 runs 11 residues. Deletions cut 5 bases from V and 11 bases from J, with 12 bases between. Germline CDR1 and CDR2: SEHNR and FQNEAQ (reference sequence). The CDR3 region is CASSLSGSAFF. For the CDR3, the DNA is TGTGCCAGCAGCCTCTCGGGTAGTGCTTTCTTT.

Here the CDR3 reads CASRESNEQFF. CDR3 nucleotide sequence: TGTGCCAGCAGGGAGTCCAATGAGCAGTTCTTC. V gene TRBV2 combines with J gene TRBJ2-1; D is uncertain. The CDR3 length is 11 residues. V lost 6 bases and J lost 6, with 6 bases in between. Germline CDR1 SNHLY, CDR2 FYNNEI.

The V call is TRBV24-1, the J call TRBJ2-2; D call uncertain. In germline, CDR1 is KGHDR, CDR2 SFDVKD. V was cut by 7 bases and J by 1 base, with 6 bases left in between. This CDR3 spans 13 amino acids. CDR3 sequence: CATRAGNTGELFF. The CDR3 bases are TGTGCCACCAGAGCAGGGAACACCGGGGAGCTGTTTTTT.

CDR3 bases: TGTGCAAGTCGCCTCAGGCTTCGGACTAACTATGGCTACACCTTC. Translating it yields CASRLRLRTNYGYTF. The J gene is TRBJ1-2, the V gene TRBV12-2; the table's TRBD1 call for D was not verified on the DNA. TRBV12-2 represents a pseudogene. The CDR3 has 15 residues.

This clone was seen only once. The chain has TRBV5-1 and TRBJ2-7, with no clear D. V dropped 4 bases and J dropped 3 bases, with 14 bases sitting between them. The CDR3 is 14 amino acids. Looked up from germline, CDR1 is SGHRS and CDR2 is YFSETQ. CDR3 in amino acids: CASSRFTEIYEQYF. CDR3 in DNA: TGCGCCAGCAGCCGGTTTACAGAAATCTACGAGCAGTACTTC.

The V and J genes are TRBV29-1 and TRBJ2-7; 11 bases line up with TRBD2. Germline values: CDR1 SQVTM, CDR2 ANQGSEA. V trimming: 7 bases; J trimming: 2 bases; junction bases outside the gene matches: 7. CDR3 length: 14 amino acids. CDR3 amino acids: CSASLAGGTYEQYF. The CDR3 DNA sequence: TGCAGCGCCTCCCTAGCGGGGGGCACCTACGAGCAGTACTTC.

The chain has TRBV28 and TRBJ2-7; 11 bases match TRBD2. The CDR3 length is 15 residues. CDR1 and CDR2 from the germline V gene are MDHEN and SYDVKM. J was trimmed by 3 bases and V by 5 bases; bases with no gene match: 6. The CDR3 here is CASSQTSGANYEQYF. CDR3 nucleotide sequence: TGTGCCAGCAGTCAGACTAGCGGGGCGAACTACGAGCAGTACTTC.

This rearrangement joins TRBV2 to TRBJ2-7; TRBD1 aligns across 8 bases. Trimming at V came to 9 bases and at J to 3 bases, leaving 4 bases not matched to a gene. Germline CDR1 SNHLY, CDR2 FYNNEI. This CDR3 spans 12 amino acids. CDR3 amino acids: CASGQGHYEQYF. Here the CDR3 DNA reads TGTGCCAGTGGACAGGGTCACTACGAGCAGTACTTC.

The CDR3 DNA reads TGTGCCAGCAGCTGGGGGACAGGGTACACTGAAGCTTTCTTT. Its protein product is CASSWGTGYTEAFF. The chain joins TRBV13 to TRBJ1-1, with 9 bases fitting TRBD1. Germline V gene lookup returns CDR1 PRHDT and CDR2 FYEKMQ (reference sequence). V trimming: 4 bases; J trimming: 3 bases; junction bases outside the gene matches: 3. The CDR3 is made up of 14 amino acids.

This clone was detected only a few times. V gene TRBV3-1 (or the pseudogene TRBV3-2) combines with J gene TRBJ2-3; a weak D match, TRBD1 (6 bases). This CDR3 is built from 14 residues. CDR1 is LGHDT, CDR2 YNNKEL, per germline (reference sequence). The V end was cut by 3 bases, the J end by 4 bases, with 11 bases between. CDR3 DNA sequence: TGTGCCAGCAGCCAGCGGACAGAGGCAGATACGCAGTATTTT. Its protein is CASSQRTEADTQYF.